This T cell receptor beta chain is drawn from a study of blood T cells in healthy people across ages. Donors ranged from about 6 to 95 years old and were healthy Caucasians in Russia. A sample-barcoded 5' primer and a J-beta primer mix were used in a second PCR of roughly 6 to 11 cycles. TCRdb reanalysed the 5' RACE reads using MiXCR and keeps one entry per CDR3 protein. The sample shows 910,000 or so distinct CDR3 sequences, about 51% of them seen only once. V shed 3 bases and J shed 7 bases, with 16 bases lying between them. Germline assignment: CDR1 MNHNS and CDR2 SASEGT. This CDR3 is 15 amino acids long.

The TCR was taken from a woman aged 60-75 years in good health. Sample: blood. The chain is built from TRBV6-1 and TRBJ2-1; D unresolved. Here the CDR3 reads CASSENGGYQNEQFF. The CDR3 DNA reads as TGTGCCAGCAGTGAGAACGGTGGGTATCAAAATGAGCAGTTCTTC.